The 14 T cell receptor beta chains given below trace back to one sample, sequenced in a study of CDR3 diversity in severe acne (dated by TCRdb to about 2019). Receptors were amplified or captured by PCR. These reads were obtained on an Illumina HiSeq 2000. TCRdb cleaned the public reads at Q25 with fastp, built clones with MiXCR and kept in-frame beta chains. Every CDR3 protein is listed once, alongside the most common genes and DNA of its rows. The sample table lists about 76,000 distinct CDR3 sequences, 45% to 60% of them with a count of one. The ten top clones hold roughly an eighth of the sample. Sequencing input: blood. The source is a male donor in good health, without acne.

The J gene is TRBJ2-7, the V gene TRBV29-1, with TRBD1 matching 7 bases. The germline gives CDR1 SQVTM, CDR2 ANQGSEA. V shed 7 bases and J 10 bases; nucleotides not matched to a gene: 7. This CDR3 contains 10 residues. CDR3 sequence reads: CSAGTVDQYF. The CDR3 bases are TGCAGCGCAGGGACAGTGGATCAGTACTTC.

The chain employs TRBV20-1 and TRBJ1-5, with 8 bases matching TRBD1. The CDR3 extends over 13 amino acids. V dropped 3 bases and J dropped 2; count of bases not matched to a gene: 0. In germline, CDR1 is DFQATT, CDR2 SNEGSKA (reference sequence). DNA for the CDR3: TGCAGTGCTAGGGACAGGGGCAATCAGCCCCAGCATTTT. Translation: CSARDRGNQPQHF.

In its sample, this clonotype is medium-sized. The J gene is TRBJ2-7, the V gene TRBV19; 8 positions match TRBD1. CDR1 is LNHDA, CDR2 SQIVND, per germline (reference sequence). Germline trimming cut 5 bases from V and 5 bases from J; bases unmatched to any gene: 5. The CDR3 is 13 amino acids. This CDR3 is CASSSRGPNEQYF. The DNA of the CDR3 is TGTGCCAGTAGTTCCAGGGGGCCCAACGAGCAGTACTTC.

The V and J genes are TRBV12-3 or TRBV12-4 and TRBJ1-2; D uncertain. Trimming shortened V by 5 bases and J by 5 bases, and 12 bases separated the two germline ends. CDR3 size: 13 residues. CDR3 loop: CASSPATFYGYTF. The CDR3 DNA is TGTGCCAGCAGTCCCGCGACATTTTATGGCTACACCTTC.

This clonotype was seen repeatedly, ten times or more. The rearrangement links TRBV11-2 to TRBJ2-7, with 8 nucleotides matching TRBD1. Germline CDR1 reads SGHAT; CDR2 reads FQNNGV. There are 16 residues in the CDR3. Trimming took 2 bases from V and 3 from J; bases not matched to a gene: 9. Here the CDR3 reads CASSLRGTGSVYEQYF. CDR3 coding DNA: TGTGCCAGCAGCTTAAGAGGGACAGGCTCTGTCTACGAGCAGTACTTC.

The chain uses TRBV11-2 and TRBJ2-7; D may be TRBD1 (6 bases). CDR3 size: 14 residues. Trimming pared 6 bases from V and 0 bases from J, leaving 12 bases between. Germline V gives CDR1 SGHAT, CDR2 FQNNGV. CDR3 coding DNA: TGTGCCAGCAGGAAGGGACACAGCTCCTACGAGCAGTACTTC. Translation: CASRKGHSSYEQYF.

The V call is TRBV18, the J call TRBJ1-2; 7 bases agree with TRBD1. The CDR3 contains 14 residues. Germline V gene lookup returns CDR1 KGHSH and CDR2 LQKENI. The ends lost 3 bases at V and 7 bases at J; junction bases unmatched: 8. CDR3 amino acids: CASSPSGQVPGYTF. CDR3 sequence (DNA): TGTGCCAGCTCACCCTCCGGACAGGTTCCTGGCTACACCTTC.

This clonotype counts as medium-sized. One end of the junction is discordant with germline, which a read error may explain. This chain links TRBV7-7 with TRBJ1-6, with D perhaps matching TRBD1 (6 bases). The germline gives CDR1 SSHAT, CDR2 FNYEAQ (reference sequence). There are 14 residues in the CDR3. Written as DNA, the CDR3 is TGTGCTAGCAGCCTGGGACAAGATAATTCACCCCTCCACTTT. It translates to CASSLGQDNSPLHF.

This clonotype was seen ten or more times. The chain has TRBV19 and TRBJ1-1, with TRBD1 matching over 7 bases. The junction had 12 bases not matched to a gene; V was cut back by 4 bases and J by 1 base. This CDR3 contains 17 residues. The germline CDR1 and CDR2 sequences are LNHDA and SQIVND (reference sequence). In nucleotides, the CDR3 is TGTGCCAGTAGTAGAGCAAATACAGGGGACGGGAACACTGAAGCTTTCTTT. Protein product: CASSRANTGDGNTEAFF.

The chain carries TRBV19 and TRBJ2-7, with TRBD2 as a possible D gene (6 bases). CDR1 and CDR2 (germline): LNHDA, SQIVND (reference sequence). Trimming shortened V by 9 bases and J by 4 bases, and 25 bases separated the two germline ends. This CDR3 spans 16 amino acids. The CDR3 spells CASSPLARVGVYEQYF. In DNA form, the CDR3 reads TGTGCCAGCAGCCCCCTAGCGAGGGTCGGGGTTTACGAGCAGTACTTC.

This clonotype appeared once. V usage is TRBV14 and J usage is TRBJ1-1; D possibly corresponds to TRBD1 (5 bases). The CDR3 sequence is 15 residues long. V lost 1 base to trimming and J lost 0 bases, with 9 bases between them. The germline V gene has CDR1 SGHDN and CDR2 FVKESK. For the CDR3, the DNA is TGTGCCAGCAGCCAAGTTGCAGGGCTGAACACTGAAGCTTTCTTT. This sequence encodes CASSQVAGLNTEAFF.

The chain couples TRBV20-1 to TRBJ1-1; perhaps TRBD1 as D (5 bases). Trimming took 5 bases from V and 1 from J, leaving 17 bases between them. From germline, CDR1 is DFQATT and CDR2 SNEGSKA (reference sequence). This CDR3 has 15 residues. The CDR3 loop reads CSAGGRGGPNTEAFF. CDR3 sequence (DNA): TGCAGTGCTGGTGGGCGGGGGGGACCGAACACTGAAGCTTTCTTT.

CDR3 loop: CASSWTTVETQYF. As DNA, the CDR3 is TGTGCCAGCAGTTGGACAACGGTAGAGACCCAGTACTTC. V is TRBV28 and J is TRBJ2-5, with D maybe TRBD1 (5 bases). V lost 4 bases, J lost 4 bases, and 10 bases lay in between. The CDR3 has 13 amino acids. CDR1 is MDHEN, CDR2 SYDVKM, per germline.

The gene calls are TRBV7-9 and TRBJ2-7, with D perhaps matching TRBD2 (5 bases). This CDR3 comprises 15 residues. V was clipped by 5 bases and J by 3 bases, with 17 bases between them. Germline CDR1 SEHNR, CDR2 FQNEAQ (reference sequence). The CDR3 spells CASSPLGLLFYEQYF. The CDR3 DNA follows: TGTGCCAGCAGCCCCCTAGGACTGCTTTTCTACGAGCAGTACTTC.